Below are 7 T cell receptor beta chains sequenced from a single sample in a study of blood T cell repertoires in COVID-19. Sequencing used immunoSEQ multiplex PCR; TCRdb keeps in-frame clones, though not all of them. This sample carries tens of thousands of clones, about 92% of them seen once, and the ten largest clones take 2% to 3%. The sequencing sample was made of peripheral blood. These receptors originate from a man aged 45 to 65 with acute or convalescent COVID-19.

This clone was counted once. The CDR3 DNA follows: TGTGCCAGCAGTGAATTTCCCAGGGGGCGGGGCGGGGAGCTGTTTTTT. Translated, it gives CASSEFPRGRGGELFF. The J gene is TRBJ2-2, the V gene TRBV6-1, with TRBD1 matching 8 bases. Germline V gives CDR1 MNHNS, CDR2 SASEGT. This CDR3 contains 16 residues. V was clipped by 2 bases and J by 7 bases; unmatched bases: 9.

The CDR3 spells CAWTNPGARMNTEAFF. CDR3 DNA sequence: TGTGCCTGGACGAACCCTGGGGCCAGGATGAACACTGAAGCTTTCTTT. The chain links TRBV30 to TRBJ1-1; weak D call: TRBD1 (5 bases). CDR3 length: 16 residues. Trimming stripped 4 bases from V and 0 bases from J, with 18 bases between. Germline CDR1 and CDR2: GTSNPN and SVGIG (reference sequence).

V usage is TRBV5-6 and J usage is TRBJ2-2; possible D gene TRBD1, 6 bases. V dropped 0 bases and J dropped 1 base, with 7 bases sitting between them. Germline V lookup: CDR1 SGHDT, CDR2 YYEEEE. This CDR3 spans 15 amino acids. The CDR3 bases are TGTGCCAGCAGCTTGGTCAGGGGGAACACCGGGGAGCTGTTTTTT. Protein sequence: CASSLVRGNTGELFF.

The chain couples TRBV3-1 (or the pseudogene TRBV3-2) to TRBJ2-1, with 7 bases aligning to TRBD2. CDR1 and CDR2 from the germline V gene are LGHDT and YNNKEL (reference sequence). The CDR3 has 16 amino acids. V was pared by 1 base and J by 4 bases, with 7 bases of the junction left unmatched. This CDR3 is CASSQVTGGFYNEQFF. The CDR3 DNA sequence: TGTGCCAGCAGCCAAGTAACGGGGGGTTTTTACAATGAGCAGTTCTTC.

This chain links TRBV6-1 with TRBJ2-7; tentatively, D is TRBD1 (5 bases). The length of the CDR3 is 16 residues. Germline assignment: CDR1 MNHNS and CDR2 SASEGT. The V end was cut by 0 bases, the J end by 3 bases, with 15 bases between. The DNA for the CDR3 is TGTGCCAGCAGTGAAGCGCTAGGGCAGGGAAACTACGAGCAGTACGTC. Its translation is CASSEALGQGNYEQYV.

The chain couples TRBV28 to TRBJ1-1; the D gene is possibly TRBD1 (5 bases). The CDR3 is 14 residues long. V lost 6 bases to trimming and J lost 1 base, with 12 bases between them. Germline V gene sequence: CDR1 MDHEN, CDR2 SYDVKM. The CDR3 region has the DNA TGTGCCAGCAGGGGCCCGACAGAGAACACTGAAGCTTTCTTT. It codes for CASRGPTENTEAFF.

This rearrangement joins TRBV6-1 to TRBJ1-5; D uncertain. Looked up from germline, CDR1 is MNHNS and CDR2 is SASEGT. The CDR3 is 16 residues long. Trimming removed 2 bases from V and 5 bases from J, with 16 bases in between. CDR3 coding DNA: TGTGCCAGCAGTGAATCGGTCCCGGCGGGGTATCAGCCCCAGCATTTT. Amino acids: CASSESVPAGYQPQHF.